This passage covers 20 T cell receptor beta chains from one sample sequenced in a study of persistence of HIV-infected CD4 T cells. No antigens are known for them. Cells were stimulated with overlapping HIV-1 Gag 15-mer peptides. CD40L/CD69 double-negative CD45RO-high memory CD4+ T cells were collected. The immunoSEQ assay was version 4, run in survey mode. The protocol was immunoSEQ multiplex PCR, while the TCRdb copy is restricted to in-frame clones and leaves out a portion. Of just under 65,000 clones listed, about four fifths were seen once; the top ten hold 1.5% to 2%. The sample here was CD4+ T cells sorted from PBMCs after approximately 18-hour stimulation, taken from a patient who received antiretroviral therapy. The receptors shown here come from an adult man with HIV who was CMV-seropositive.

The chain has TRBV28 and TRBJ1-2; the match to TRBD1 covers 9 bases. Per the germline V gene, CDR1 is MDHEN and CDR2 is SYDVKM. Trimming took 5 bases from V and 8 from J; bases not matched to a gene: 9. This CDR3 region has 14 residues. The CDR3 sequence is CASSPDGTGSGYTF. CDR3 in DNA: TGTGCCAGCAGTCCCGACGGGACAGGGAGCGGCTACACCTTC.

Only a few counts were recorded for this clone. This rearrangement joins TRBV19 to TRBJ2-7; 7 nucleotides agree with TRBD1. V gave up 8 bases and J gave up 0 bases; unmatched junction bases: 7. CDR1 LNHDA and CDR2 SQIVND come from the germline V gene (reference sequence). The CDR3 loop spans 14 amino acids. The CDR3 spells CASQSDRDSYEQYF. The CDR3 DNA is TGTGCCAGTCAATCTGACAGGGACTCCTACGAGCAGTACTTC.

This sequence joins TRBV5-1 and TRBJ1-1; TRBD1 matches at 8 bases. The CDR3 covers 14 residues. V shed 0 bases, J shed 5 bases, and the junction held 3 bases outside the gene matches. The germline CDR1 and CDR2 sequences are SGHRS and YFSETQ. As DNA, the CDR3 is TGCGCCAGCAGCTTGGGGACAGGGTGGACTGAAGCTTTCTTT. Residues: CASSLGTGWTEAFF.

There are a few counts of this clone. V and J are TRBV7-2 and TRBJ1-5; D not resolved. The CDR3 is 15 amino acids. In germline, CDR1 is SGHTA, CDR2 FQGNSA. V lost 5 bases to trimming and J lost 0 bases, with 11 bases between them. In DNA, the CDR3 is TGTGCCAGCAGCATCAGACACAATAGCAATCAGCCCCAGCATTTT. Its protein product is CASSIRHNSNQPQHF.

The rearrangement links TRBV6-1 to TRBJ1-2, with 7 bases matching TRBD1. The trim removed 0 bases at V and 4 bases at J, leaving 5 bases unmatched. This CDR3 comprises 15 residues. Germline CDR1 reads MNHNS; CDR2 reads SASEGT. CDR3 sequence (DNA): TGTGCCAGCAGTGAAGCGGGACAGAGCCCCTATGGCTACACCTTC. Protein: CASSEAGQSPYGYTF.

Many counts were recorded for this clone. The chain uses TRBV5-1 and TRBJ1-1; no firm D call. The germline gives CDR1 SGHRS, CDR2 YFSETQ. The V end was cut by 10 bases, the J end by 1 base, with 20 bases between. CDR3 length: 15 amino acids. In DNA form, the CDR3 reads TGCGCCTCAACCTCAAACCCTTCCAAGAACACTGAAGCTTTCTTT. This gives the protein CASTSNPSKNTEAFF.

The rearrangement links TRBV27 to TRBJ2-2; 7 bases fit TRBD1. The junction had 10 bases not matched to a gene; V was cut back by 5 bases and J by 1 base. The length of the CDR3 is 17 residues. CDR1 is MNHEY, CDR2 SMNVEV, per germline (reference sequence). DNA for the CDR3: TGTGCCAGCAGTCTGCCCGGGACAGCCCTGAACACCGGGGAGCTGTTTTTT. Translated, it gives CASSLPGTALNTGELFF.

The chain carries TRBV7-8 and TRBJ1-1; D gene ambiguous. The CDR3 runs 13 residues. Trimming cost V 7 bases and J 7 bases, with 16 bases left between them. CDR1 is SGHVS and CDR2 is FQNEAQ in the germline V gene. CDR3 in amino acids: CASKLPTGSEAFF. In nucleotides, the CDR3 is TGTGCCAGCAAACTCCCGACGGGCAGTGAAGCTTTCTTT.

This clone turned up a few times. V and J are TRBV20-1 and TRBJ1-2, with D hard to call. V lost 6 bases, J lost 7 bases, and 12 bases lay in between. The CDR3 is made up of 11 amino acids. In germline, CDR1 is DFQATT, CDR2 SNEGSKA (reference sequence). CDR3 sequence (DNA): TGCAGTGCCACGTCCGCCGGTGGCTACACCTTC. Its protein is CSATSAGGYTF.

CDR3 DNA: TGTGCCAGCAGCTCCCAATTACAGGGGTCCTCTGGAAACACCATATATTTT. Translating gives CASSSQLQGSSGNTIYF. This rearrangement joins TRBV7-9 to TRBJ1-3; 7 nucleotides match TRBD1. Trimming removed 4 bases from V and 0 bases from J; junction bases left unmatched: 9. The CDR3 covers 17 residues. CDR1 SEHNR and CDR2 FQNEAQ come from the germline V gene (reference sequence).

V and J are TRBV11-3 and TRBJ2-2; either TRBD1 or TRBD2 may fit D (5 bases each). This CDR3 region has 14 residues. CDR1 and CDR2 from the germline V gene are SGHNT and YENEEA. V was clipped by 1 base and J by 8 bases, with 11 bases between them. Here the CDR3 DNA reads TGTGCCAGCAGCTTAGGAGGGACCCGAGGGGAGCTGTTTTTT. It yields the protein CASSLGGTRGELFF. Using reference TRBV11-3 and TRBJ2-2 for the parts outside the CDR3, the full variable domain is EAGVVQSPRYKIIEKKQPVAFWCNPISGHNTLYWYLQNLGQGPELLIRYENEEAVDDSQLPKDRFSAERLKGVDSTLKIQPAELGDSAVYLCASSLGGTRGELFFGEGSRLTVL.

The CDR3 sequence: CASSPGFRNSPLHF. In nucleotides, the CDR3 is TGTGCCAGTAGCCCGGGATTCCGGAATTCACCCCTCCACTTT. The V call is TRBV19, the J call TRBJ1-6, with D unresolved. Germline V lookup: CDR1 LNHDA, CDR2 SQIVND (reference sequence). Trimming stripped 6 bases from V and 7 bases from J, with 13 bases between. The CDR3 is made up of 14 amino acids. Drawing the rest from reference TRBV19 and TRBJ1-6, the complete variable domain is DGGITQSPKYLFRKEGQNVTLSCEQNLNHDAMYWYRQDPGQGLRLIYYSQIVNDFQKGDIAEGYSVSREKKESFPLTVTSAQKNPTAFYLCASSPGFRNSPLHFGNGTRLTVT.

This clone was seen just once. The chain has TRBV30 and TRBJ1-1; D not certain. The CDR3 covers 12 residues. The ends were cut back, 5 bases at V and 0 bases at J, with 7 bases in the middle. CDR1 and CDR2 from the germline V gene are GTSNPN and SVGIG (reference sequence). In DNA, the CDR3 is TGTGCCTGGCAAATGATGAACACTGAAGCTTTCTTT. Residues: CAWQMMNTEAFF.

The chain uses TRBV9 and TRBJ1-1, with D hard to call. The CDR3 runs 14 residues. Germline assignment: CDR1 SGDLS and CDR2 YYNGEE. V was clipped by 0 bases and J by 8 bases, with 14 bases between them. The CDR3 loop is CASSVVTGGGEAFF. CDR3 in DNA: TGTGCCAGCAGCGTAGTCACCGGTGGAGGAGAAGCTTTCTTT.

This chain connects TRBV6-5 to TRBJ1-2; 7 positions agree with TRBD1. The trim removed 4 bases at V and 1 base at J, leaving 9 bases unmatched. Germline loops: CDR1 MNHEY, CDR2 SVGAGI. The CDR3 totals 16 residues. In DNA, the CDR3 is TGTGCCAGCAGTTCAGACTTGGGACAGCTTAACTATGGCTACACCTTC. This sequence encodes CASSSDLGQLNYGYTF.

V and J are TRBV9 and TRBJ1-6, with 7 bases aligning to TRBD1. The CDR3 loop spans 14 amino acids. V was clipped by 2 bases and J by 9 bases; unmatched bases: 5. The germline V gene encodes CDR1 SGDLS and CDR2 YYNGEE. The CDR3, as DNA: TGTGCCAGCAGCGTCGGACAGGCCAGTTCACCCCTCCACTTT. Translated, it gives CASSVGQASSPLHF. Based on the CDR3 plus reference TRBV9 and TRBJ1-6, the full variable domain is DSGVTQTPKHLITATGQRVTLRCSPRSGDLSVYWYQQSLDQGLQFLIQYYNGEERAKGNILERFSAQQFPDLHSELNLSSLELGDSALYFCASSVGQASSPLHFGNGTRLTVT.

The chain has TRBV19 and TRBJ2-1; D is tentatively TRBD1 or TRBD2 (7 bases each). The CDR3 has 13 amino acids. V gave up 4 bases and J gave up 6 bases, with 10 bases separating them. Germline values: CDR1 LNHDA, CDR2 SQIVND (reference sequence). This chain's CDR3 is CASSSRGGNEQFF. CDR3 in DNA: TGTGCCAGTAGTAGCAGGGGGGGCAATGAGCAGTTCTTC.

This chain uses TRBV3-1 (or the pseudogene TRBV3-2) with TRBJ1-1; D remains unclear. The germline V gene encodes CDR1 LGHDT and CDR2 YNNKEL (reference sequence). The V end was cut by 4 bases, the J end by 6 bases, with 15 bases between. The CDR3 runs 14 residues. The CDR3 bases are TGTGCCAGCAGCCGCCTAGGTGGGTTCCCTGAAGCTTTCTTT. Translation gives CASSRLGGFPEAFF.

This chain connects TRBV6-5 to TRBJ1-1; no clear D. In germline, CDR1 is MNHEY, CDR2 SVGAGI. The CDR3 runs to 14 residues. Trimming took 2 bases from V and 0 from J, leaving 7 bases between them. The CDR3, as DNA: TGTGCCAGCAGTTACGGTCCCTTGAACACTGAAGCTTTCTTT. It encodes CASSYGPLNTEAFF.

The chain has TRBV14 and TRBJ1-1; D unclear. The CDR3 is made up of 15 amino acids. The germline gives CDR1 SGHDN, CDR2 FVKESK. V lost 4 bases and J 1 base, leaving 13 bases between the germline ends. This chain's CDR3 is CASSPYSTANTEAFF. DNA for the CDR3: TGTGCCAGCAGCCCTTACAGCACAGCGAACACTGAAGCTTTCTTT.